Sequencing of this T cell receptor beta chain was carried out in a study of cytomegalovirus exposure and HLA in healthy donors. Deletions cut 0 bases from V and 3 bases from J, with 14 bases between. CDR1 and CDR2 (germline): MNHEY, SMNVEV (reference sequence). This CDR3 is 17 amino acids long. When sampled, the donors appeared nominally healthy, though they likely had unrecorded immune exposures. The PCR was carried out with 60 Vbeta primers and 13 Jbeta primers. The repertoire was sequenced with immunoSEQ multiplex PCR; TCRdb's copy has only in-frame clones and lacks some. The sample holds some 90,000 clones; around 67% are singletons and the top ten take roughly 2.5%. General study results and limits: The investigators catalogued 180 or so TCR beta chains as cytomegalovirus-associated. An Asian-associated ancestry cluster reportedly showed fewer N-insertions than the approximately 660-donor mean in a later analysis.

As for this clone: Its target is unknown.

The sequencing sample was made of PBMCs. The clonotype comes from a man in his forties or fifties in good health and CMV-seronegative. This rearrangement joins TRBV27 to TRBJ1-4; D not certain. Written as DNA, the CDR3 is TGTGCCAGCAGTTTATCCCCCTCGTTCACGGCTAATGAAAAACTGTTTTTT. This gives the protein CASSLSPSFTANEKLFF.